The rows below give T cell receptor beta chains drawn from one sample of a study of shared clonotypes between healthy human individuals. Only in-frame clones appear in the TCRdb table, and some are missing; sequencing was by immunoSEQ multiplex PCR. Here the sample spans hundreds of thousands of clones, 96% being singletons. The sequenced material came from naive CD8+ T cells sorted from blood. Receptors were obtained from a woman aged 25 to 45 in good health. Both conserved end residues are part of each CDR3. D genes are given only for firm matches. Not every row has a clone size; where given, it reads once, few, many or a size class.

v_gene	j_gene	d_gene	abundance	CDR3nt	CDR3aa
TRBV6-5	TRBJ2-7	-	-	TGTGCCAGCAGTTACTCGTCTAGCGAACTTTCCTACGAGCAGTACTTC	CASSYSSSELSYEQYF
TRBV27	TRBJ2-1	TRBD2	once	TGTGCCAGCAGTTTGGCGGGAGGCCTTGAGCAGTTCTTC	CASSLAGGLEQFF
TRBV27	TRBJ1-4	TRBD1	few	TGTGCCAGCACCTCGGGACAGCAAAATGAAAAACTGTTTTTT	CASTSGQQNEKLFF
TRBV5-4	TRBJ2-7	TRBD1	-	TGTGCCAGCAGCTTGCCCGACAGGGGCCACGAGCAGTACTTC	CASSLPDRGHEQYF
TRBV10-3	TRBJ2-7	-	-	TGTGCCATCAGTGAGCCCCAAAAGGGGGAGCTCGAGCAGTACTTC	CAISEPQKGELEQYF
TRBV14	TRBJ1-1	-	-	TGTGCCAGCAGCCAAGAGAGGGCCGGAGGTGAAGCTTTCTTT	CASSQERAGGEAFF
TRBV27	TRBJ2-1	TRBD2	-	TGTGCCAGCAGTCACGGGACTAGCGGGAGCAATGAGCAGTTCTTC	CASSHGTSGSNEQFF
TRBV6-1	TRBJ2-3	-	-	TGTGCCAGCAGTGAACAGGGAAATACGCAGTATTTT	CASSEQGNTQYF
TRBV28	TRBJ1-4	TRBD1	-	TGTGCCAGCAGTCCAAGTTGGGGACAGGGTGATGAAAAACTGTTTTTT	CASSPSWGQGDEKLFF
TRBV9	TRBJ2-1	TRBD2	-	TGTGCCAGCAGCCATAGAGAAGCGGGAGTAGTTGAGCAGTTCTTC	CASSHREAGVVEQFF
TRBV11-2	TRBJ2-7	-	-	TGTGCCAGCAGCTCCCCCGGGGCAGGGCAGATCTACGAGCAGTACTTC	CASSSPGAGQIYEQYF
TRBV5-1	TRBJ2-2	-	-	TGCGCCAGCAGCTTGGCCGGTGGAGACGGGGAGCTGTTTTTT	CASSLAGGDGELFF
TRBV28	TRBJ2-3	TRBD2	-	TGTGCCAGCAGTTTGCTAGCGGGAGTAGCGGATACGCAGTATTTT	CASSLLAGVADTQYF
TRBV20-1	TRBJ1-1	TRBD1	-	TGCAGTGCTAAGGGGGCCACTGAAGCTTTCTTT	CSAKGATEAFF